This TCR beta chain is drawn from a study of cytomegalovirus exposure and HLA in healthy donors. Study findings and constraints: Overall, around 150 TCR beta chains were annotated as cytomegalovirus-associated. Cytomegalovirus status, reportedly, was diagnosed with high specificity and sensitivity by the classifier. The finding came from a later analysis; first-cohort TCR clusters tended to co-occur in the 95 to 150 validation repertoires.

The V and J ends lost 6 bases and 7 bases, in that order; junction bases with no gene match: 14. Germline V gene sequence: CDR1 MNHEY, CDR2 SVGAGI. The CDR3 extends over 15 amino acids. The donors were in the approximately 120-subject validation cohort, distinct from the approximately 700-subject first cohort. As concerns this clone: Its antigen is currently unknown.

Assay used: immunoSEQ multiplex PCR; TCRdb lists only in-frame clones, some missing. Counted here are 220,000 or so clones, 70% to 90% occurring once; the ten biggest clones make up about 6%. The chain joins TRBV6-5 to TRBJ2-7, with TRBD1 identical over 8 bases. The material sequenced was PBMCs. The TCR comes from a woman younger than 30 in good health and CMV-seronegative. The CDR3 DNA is TGTGCCAGCAGGATTTCCGGGACAGGCCATAGAGAGCAGTACTTC. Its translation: CASRISGTGHREQYF.